The 25 T cell receptor beta chains below all came from one sample that was sequenced in a study of blood T cell repertoires in COVID-19. TCRdb keeps only in-frame clones here, not all; method: immunoSEQ multiplex PCR. The data show approximately 150,000 clones, approximately 88% seen once. Sample: peripheral blood. Every receptor here comes from a woman aged 50 to 60 with acute or convalescent COVID-19.

J is TRBJ2-5 and V is TRBV7-2; no reliable D call. Trimming took 1 base from V and 0 from J, leaving 9 bases between them. This CDR3 contains 15 residues. CDR1 is SGHTA and CDR2 is FQGNSA in the germline V gene. CDR3 loop: CASSLGTQYQETQYF. The CDR3 coding sequence is TGTGCCAGCAGCTTAGGTACACAGTACCAAGAGACCCAGTACTTC.

The CDR3 DNA reads as TGTGCCAGTAGGAGTAGGGTCAGCGGGGGAAGTCGGGAGCTGTTTTTT. Translating gives CASRSRVSGGSRELFF. The V and J genes are TRBV19 and TRBJ2-2; 8 bases line up with TRBD2. Trimming removed 6 bases from V and 9 bases from J; junction bases left unmatched: 15. Germline-derived CDR1 and CDR2 are LNHDA and SQIVND (reference sequence). This CDR3 has 16 amino acids.

This clone has only one observation. V usage is TRBV7-3 and J usage is TRBJ1-1; 9 nucleotides match TRBD1. Germline lookup yields CDR1 SGHTA and CDR2 FQGTGA. V shed 6 bases and J 6 bases; nucleotides not matched to a gene: 11. The CDR3 runs to 15 residues. CDR3: CASSLRQGVKAEAFF. DNA for the CDR3: TGTGCCAGCAGTCTCAGACAGGGGGTCAAGGCTGAAGCTTTCTTT.

Here the CDR3 reads CASPRALPGRGYTF. CDR3 DNA sequence: TGTGCCAGCCCTAGAGCACTTCCCGGGAGAGGCTACACCTTC. The rearrangement joins TRBV13 to TRBJ1-2; no clear D gene. V dropped 8 bases and J dropped 8 bases, with 21 bases sitting between them. Germline V gives CDR1 PRHDT, CDR2 FYEKMQ (reference sequence). The CDR3 sequence is 14 residues long.

The chain has TRBV11-3 and TRBJ2-1; TRBD1 is a possible D gene (7 bases). The CDR3 has 18 residues. Germline values: CDR1 SGHNT, CDR2 YENEEA. The V and J ends lost 0 bases and 4 bases respectively, with 19 bases between them. CDR3 sequence: CASSLDQGGSGAYNEQFF. CDR3 bases: TGTGCCAGCAGCTTAGACCAGGGGGGTAGCGGAGCGTACAATGAGCAGTTCTTC.

The rearrangement links TRBV7-3 to TRBJ2-5, with 7 bases fitting TRBD2. V gave up 4 bases and J gave up 2 bases; unmatched junction bases: 4. Germline CDR1 is SGHTA and CDR2 is FQGTGA. The CDR3 has 14 amino acids. The CDR3 is CASSSGLEQETQYF. CDR3 DNA sequence: TGTGCCAGCAGCTCCGGACTAGAACAAGAGACCCAGTACTTC.

The chain couples TRBV28 to TRBJ1-4; D ambiguous. Germline values: CDR1 MDHEN, CDR2 SYDVKM. The CDR3 contains 13 residues. Deletions cut 10 bases from V and 8 bases from J, with 17 bases between. CDR3 in DNA: TGTGCCACCCGAGGTCCTGGAGGGGAAAAACTGTTTTTT. Translating it yields CATRGPGGEKLFF.

The rearrangement links TRBV4-1 to TRBJ2-7; tentative D call: TRBD1 (6 bases). Deletions cut 0 bases from V and 2 bases from J, with 17 bases between. The CDR3 has 17 amino acids. Per germline, CDR1 MGHRA and CDR2 YSYEKL. CDR3 amino acids: CASSQEQGTYEPYEQYF. CDR3 nucleotides: TGCGCCAGCAGCCAAGAGCAGGGGACCTACGAACCCTACGAGCAGTACTTC.

In its sample, this clone was seen a few times. The J gene is TRBJ1-1, the V gene TRBV13; D is unclear. CDR1 and CDR2 from the germline V gene are PRHDT and FYEKMQ (reference sequence). The ends were cut back, 8 bases at V and 0 bases at J, with 10 bases in the middle. The CDR3 runs to 13 residues. The CDR3 DNA reads TGTGCCAGCGCCTCGGGTATGAACACTGAAGCTTTCTTT. Its translation: CASASGMNTEAFF.

On this clone itself: A read error may produce the germline difference seen at one junction end. The gene calls are TRBV7-7 and TRBJ2-5; 12 bases agree with TRBD2. CDR1 and CDR2 (germline): SSHAT, FNYEAQ (reference sequence). CDR3 length: 15 amino acids. The CDR3 sequence: CASSHGLAGQETQYF. The CDR3 DNA reads TGTGCTAGCAGCCACGGACTAGCGGGACAAGAGACCCAGTACTTC.

Comments on this clone: It is unclear where the CDR3 begins or ends on the DNA, so no DNA is shown, and the CDR3 is as TCRdb lists it. This chain links TRBV7-9 with TRBJ1-5; TRBD1 is the table's D call, not checked against the DNA. The length of the CDR3 is 17 amino acids, counting both ends. The germline CDR1 and CDR2 sequences are SEHNR and FQNEAQ (reference sequence). CDR3 residues: CASSLVLAQGKGQPQHF.

The V and J genes are TRBV24-1 and TRBJ2-1; 9 nucleotides align to TRBD1. J lost 0 bases, V lost 4 bases, and 15 bases had no gene match. CDR3 length: 20 residues. Germline CDR1 is KGHDR and CDR2 is SFDVKD. The CDR3 protein is CATSEAPGQGQGSSYNEQFF. CDR3 nucleotide sequence: TGTGCCACCAGTGAGGCCCCGGGACAGGGCCAGGGGAGCTCCTACAATGAGCAGTTCTTC.

The rearrangement links TRBV27 to TRBJ2-5, with 8 bases fitting TRBD1. Germline CDR1 MNHEY, CDR2 SMNVEV (reference sequence). V lost 6 bases, J lost 7 bases, and 7 bases stayed unmatched. The CDR3 extends over 13 amino acids. CDR3 bases: TGTGCCAGCAGGACAGGGGTTGGAGGGACCCAGTACTTC. This sequence encodes CASRTGVGGTQYF.

The CDR3, as DNA: TGTGCCAGCAGCGCCCTAGAGGCGCAGTTGACTGAAGCTTTCTTT. This gives the protein CASSALEAQLTEAFF. V and J are TRBV7-3 and TRBJ1-1; unclear D gene. CDR3 length: 15 residues. V gave up 5 bases and J gave up 5 bases, with 18 bases separating them. Germline V lookup: CDR1 SGHTA, CDR2 FQGTGA.

The chain employs TRBV28 and TRBJ1-4; no clear D gene. Germline V lookup: CDR1 MDHEN, CDR2 SYDVKM. Trimming removed 6 bases from V and 8 bases from J, with 10 bases in between. The CDR3 is 12 amino acids. CDR3 protein: CASSHYTEKLFF. The CDR3 region has the DNA TGTGCCAGCAGCCATTACACGGAAAAACTGTTTTTT.

The chain links TRBV2 to TRBJ2-3; D might be TRBD1 (6 bases). CDR1 SNHLY and CDR2 FYNNEI come from the germline V gene. This CDR3 is built from 13 residues. The germline V and J ends were trimmed by 8 bases and 5 bases, with 14 bases remaining between them. The CDR3 DNA is TGTGCCAGCGGGGGCTGGGAGAAAGATACGCAGTATTTT. This codes for CASGGWEKDTQYF.

Concerning this clone itself: Other DNA sequences within the sample encode an identical CDR3. V usage is TRBV5-1 and J usage is TRBJ1-6, with 7 bases identical to TRBD1. V lost 2 bases to trimming and J lost 9 bases; unmatched junction nucleotides: 5. There are 14 residues in the CDR3. Germline CDR1 SGHRS, CDR2 YFSETQ. CDR3 region: CASSLGQGGSPLHF. The DNA of the CDR3 is TGCGCCAGCAGCTTAGGGCAGGGGGGTTCACCCCTCCACTTT.

In its sample, this clone was seen once. This chain's CDR3 is CAWSEGVAGQPQHF. The CDR3, as DNA: TGTGCCTGGAGTGAGGGAGTGGCGGGTCAGCCCCAGCATTTT. The chain links TRBV30 to TRBJ1-5; D is unresolved. The V and J ends lost 1 base and 6 bases respectively, with 13 bases between them. This CDR3 spans 14 amino acids. Germline CDR1 reads GTSNPN; CDR2 reads SVGIG (reference sequence).

The rearrangement uses TRBV7-6 and TRBJ2-5; D unclear. The CDR3 runs to 14 residues. Trimming cost V 5 bases and J 5 bases, with 15 bases left between them. Germline V gene data show CDR1 as SGHVS and CDR2 as FNYEAQ. CDR3 DNA: TGTGCCAGCAGCGTGACCGACGGCGGCGAGACCCAGTACTTC. Encoded protein: CASSVTDGGETQYF.

With regard to this clone: At one boundary the junction diverges from the germline segment, which might be a read error. The V and J genes are TRBV12-3 or TRBV12-4 and TRBJ1-1; possibly TRBD1 for D (5 bases). CDR3 length: 11 residues. The CDR3 coding sequence is TGTGCCAGCACCCTCGGGACTGAGGCTTTCTTT. Protein: CASTLGTEAFF.

This CDR3 reads CASSLRPPGLVPGELFF. The CDR3 DNA sequence: TGTGCCAGCAGCTTAAGACCCCCGGGACTAGTCCCCGGGGAGCTGTTTTTT. This sequence joins TRBV7-3 and TRBJ2-2; 8 bases agree with TRBD2. Losses at the gene ends were 1 base for V and 6 bases for J; bases not matched to a gene: 10. Germline V CDR1 and CDR2: SGHTA, FQGTGA. The CDR3 has 17 amino acids.

This clone has just one count. This sequence joins TRBV6-5 and TRBJ1-1, with a possible D match to TRBD1 (5 bases). V lost 8 bases and J 0 bases, leaving 10 bases between the germline ends. The CDR3 runs to 13 residues. Germline assignment: CDR1 MNHEY and CDR2 SVGAGI. The DNA of the CDR3 is TGTGCCAGCGGGCGACAGATGAACACTGAAGCTTTCTTT. Its protein is CASGRQMNTEAFF.

CDR3 DNA: TGTGCCAGCAGCGTAGATTCTAGCGGGAGCTATGAGCAGTTCTTC. It yields the protein CASSVDSSGSYEQFF. The V and J genes are TRBV9 and TRBJ2-1, with TRBD2 matching over 10 bases. CDR3 size: 15 residues. The V gene's germline CDR1 is SGDLS and CDR2 YYNGEE. Unmatched junction bases numbered 5, after V lost 0 bases and J lost 8 bases.

The V and J genes are TRBV5-4 and TRBJ1-3; D gene ambiguous. V lost 7 bases, J lost 4 bases, and 6 bases lay in between. The CDR3 length is 11 residues. Per the germline V gene, CDR1 is SGHNT and CDR2 is YYREEE (reference sequence). In DNA form, the CDR3 reads TGTGCCAGCGCGGAAGGAAACACCATATATTTT. Translated, it gives CASAEGNTIYF.

The V and J genes are TRBV4-1 and TRBJ2-1; 10 bases are a match to TRBD1. There are 16 residues in the CDR3. Germline assignment: CDR1 MGHRA and CDR2 YSYEKL. Germline trimming cut 0 bases from V and 5 bases from J; bases unmatched to any gene: 4. In DNA form, the CDR3 reads TGCGCCAGCAGCCAAGATGGGACAGGGGTCCACAATGAGCAGTTCTTC. Translation gives CASSQDGTGVHNEQFF.